The 8 T cell receptor beta chains below all came from one sample that was sequenced in a study of blood T cells in healthy people across ages. It was with a sample-barcoded 5' primer and a J-beta primer mix that a second PCR of about 6 to 12 cycles was run. TCRdb re-derived calls from the 5' RACE reads in MiXCR, one entry per CDR3 protein. Among 1.8 million or so distinct CDR3 sequences, about 39% were seen once, and the ten largest hold roughly 23%. The source material was blood. All receptors come from a human donor in good health.

The CDR3 nucleotides read TGTGCCAGCAGCCCCGGGGAGGGGTCCCACAATGAGCAGTTCTTC. It encodes CASSPGEGSHNEQFF. The chain joins TRBV13 to TRBJ2-1, with 7 nucleotides matching TRBD2. Germline CDR1 PRHDT, CDR2 FYEKMQ (reference sequence). The CDR3 contains 15 residues. The ends lost 5 bases at V and 5 bases at J; junction bases unmatched: 9.

The chain employs TRBV12-3 or TRBV12-4 and TRBJ2-5; 14 bases line up with TRBD2. This CDR3 spans 15 amino acids. Trimming cost V 5 bases and J 5 bases; bases outside gene matches: 4. The CDR3 loop is CASSRTSGGPETQYF. The CDR3 bases are TGTGCCAGCAGTCGGACTAGCGGGGGGCCCGAGACCCAGTACTTC.

The sample holds a few counts of this clonotype. The chain uses TRBV4-2 and TRBJ2-5, with TRBD2 identical over 15 bases. Germline V gene sequence: CDR1 LGHNA, CDR2 YNFKEQ. V was clipped by 4 bases and J by 5 bases; unmatched bases: 11. The CDR3 is 18 residues long. CDR3 in DNA: TGTGCCAGCAGCCCCTTAGGACTAGCGGGGGGGCCGAGGGAGACCCAGTACTTC. Amino acid sequence: CASSPLGLAGGPRETQYF.

The V call is TRBV15, the J call TRBJ2-5; TRBD2 agrees at 11 bases. Trimming cost V 3 bases and J 3 bases; bases outside gene matches: 3. Germline CDR1 LNHNV, CDR2 YYDKDF (reference sequence). The length of the CDR3 is 15 residues. The CDR3 protein is CATSSIAGGEETQYF. In DNA, the CDR3 is TGTGCCACCAGCAGTATAGCGGGGGGGGAAGAGACCCAGTACTTC.

The chain links TRBV29-1 to TRBJ1-1; D gene unclear. V was pared by 4 bases and J by 5 bases, with 11 bases between. The CDR3 is 12 amino acids. From germline, CDR1 is SQVTM and CDR2 ANQGSEA. CDR3 residues: CSVAGTGTEAFF. The CDR3 coding sequence is TGCAGCGTTGCTGGAACCGGGACTGAAGCTTTCTTT.

The V and J genes are TRBV5-1 and TRBJ2-7; 11 bases are a match to TRBD1. The CDR3 is 16 residues long. Germline values: CDR1 SGHRS, CDR2 YFSETQ. J lost 6 bases, V lost 2 bases, and 10 bases had no gene match. As DNA, the CDR3 is TGCGCCAGCAGCTTTCTCTGGACAGGGGGCGCTTCCGAGCAGTACTTC. Translating it yields CASSFLWTGGASEQYF.

The rearrangement links TRBV7-3 to TRBJ1-5, with D tentatively TRBD1 (5 bases). The CDR3 loop spans 13 amino acids. Trimming removed 3 bases from V and 8 bases from J, with 11 bases in between. Germline V gene lookup returns CDR1 SGHTA and CDR2 FQGTGA. In DNA form, the CDR3 reads TGTGCCAGCAGCTTCAGGCCGGGGGAGCCCCAGCATTTT. It encodes CASSFRPGEPQHF.

The V gene is TRBV7-3, the J gene TRBJ2-2; D uncertain. The CDR3 covers 12 residues. Trimming removed 5 bases from V and 8 bases from J, with 9 bases in between. In germline, CDR1 is SGHTA, CDR2 FQGTGA. This CDR3 reads CASSPLSGELFF. The CDR3 bases are TGTGCCAGCAGCCCTTTGTCTGGGGAGCTGTTTTTT.